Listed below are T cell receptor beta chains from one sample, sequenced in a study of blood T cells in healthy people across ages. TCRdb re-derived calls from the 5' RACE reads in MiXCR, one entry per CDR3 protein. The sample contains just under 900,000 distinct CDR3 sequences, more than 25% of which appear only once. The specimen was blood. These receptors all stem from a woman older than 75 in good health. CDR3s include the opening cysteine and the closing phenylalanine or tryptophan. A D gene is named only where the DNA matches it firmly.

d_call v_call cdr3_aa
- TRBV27 CASSMRAGSPPHF
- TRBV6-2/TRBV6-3 CASSYAGGPKNIQYF
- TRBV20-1 CSAREVGRSYEQYF
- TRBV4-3 CASSQDLLGWSKNIQYF
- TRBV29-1 CSDGGARGREPFYEQYF
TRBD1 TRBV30 CAWSTGTAYEQYF
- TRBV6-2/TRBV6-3 CASSYSQGLETQYF
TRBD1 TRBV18 CASSPRTGIYSGANVLTF
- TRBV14 CASSQVPRSKAFF
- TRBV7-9 CASSSNQGRVSTDTQYF
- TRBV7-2 CASSLVPLAKNIQYF
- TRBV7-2 CASSLDRLQGLAKNIQYF
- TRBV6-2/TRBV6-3 CASTSVGNQPQHF
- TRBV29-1 CSVEDAQFPNYGYTF
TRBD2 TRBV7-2 CASSLPLTSGRETQYF
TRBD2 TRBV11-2 CASSRRTGGGEYF
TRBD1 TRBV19 CASTSRQGRTDTQYF
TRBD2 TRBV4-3 CASSQKAGGLDTQYF
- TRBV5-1 CASSFTAGVDEQYF
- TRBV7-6 CVSSLVVRGDFEQFF
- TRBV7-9 CASGEGSSYNSPLHF
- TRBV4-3 CASSQDHYRAQPQHF
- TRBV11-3 CASSYAPGQLYGYTF
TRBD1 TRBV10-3 CAIRTGGADYGYTF
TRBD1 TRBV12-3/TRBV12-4 CASSFDRVRSYNEQFF
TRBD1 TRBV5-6 CASSQTGLGEKLFF
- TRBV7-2 CASSLEGPGTDTQYF
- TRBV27 CASSLGSQVTGELFF
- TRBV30 CAWSGTSRIQYF
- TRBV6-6 CASSYAQSSYNSPLHF
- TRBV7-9 CTSSLAAGSTDTQYF
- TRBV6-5 CASSYPIRGSTTNEKLFF
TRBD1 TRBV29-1 CSVRQGIYGYTF
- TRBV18 CASSPPNRAINNEQFF
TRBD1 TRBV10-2 CASSGDRENTEAFF
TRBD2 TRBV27 CASSLAGGPQETQFF
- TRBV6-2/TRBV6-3 CASSPHGRGAYEQYF
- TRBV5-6 CASSLGQLFYEQYF
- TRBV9 CASSVSTGNQPQHF
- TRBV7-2 CASSSWAGEGQPQHF
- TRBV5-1 CASSRQAAGDTGELFF
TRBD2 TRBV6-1 CASSDEGTSGGFYEQYF
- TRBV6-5 CASSYSTGMNEKLFF
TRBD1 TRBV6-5 CASSYSGGTGTSSYNSPLHF
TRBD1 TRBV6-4 CASSPNRGGIGELFF
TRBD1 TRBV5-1 CASSLEDRGRETQYF
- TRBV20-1 CSARDSGDYEQYF
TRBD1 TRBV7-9 CASSLGTGGSYYGYTF
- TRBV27 CASSLSTGISFPHTNTQYF
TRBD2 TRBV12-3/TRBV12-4 CASTMGGVGEQFF
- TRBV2 CASSEQQGYEQYF
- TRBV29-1 CSVGGRGYGYTF
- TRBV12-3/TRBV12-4 CAINGRYQETQYF
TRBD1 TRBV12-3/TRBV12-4 CASRRQGANSLRADTQYF